Here is one T cell receptor beta chain with its context. The antigen it binds to is not known. No base-level quality is on record; no much larger clone is a single base apart. The same CDR3 arises from other DNA sequences in this sample as well. This entry is derived from a study of shared clonotypes between healthy human individuals (dated by TCRdb to about 2020). Regarding the study in general: The cohort included a few men and a couple of women between 18 and 49 years of age. For each donor, CD4 naive and CD4 memory were each run on three plates, CD8 naive on two plates, and CD8 memory on one plate. The study deeply sequenced blood TCR repertoires of about 5 healthy adults to estimate repertoire size and the extent of clonotype sharing between individuals. Between about 0.8 and 9 billion PBMCs per donor were obtained by leukapheresis. Libraries were prepared and TCR repertoires were sequenced by different laboratories using diverse techniques, in order to increase sequencing depth and limit assay-specific biases.

Healthy HIV-negative adults with no recently reported acute infections or vaccinations were included as donors. Only Caucasian adults living in Nashville, Tennessee, USA were represented among the donors. CD4+ T cells were enriched through magnetic negative selection, after which naive cells were positively selected on CD45RA and the remaining negative fraction served as the memory subset. Blood was obtained by leukapheresis, after which PBMCs were separated by Ficoll-Histopaque density gradient centrifugation and cryopreserved in liquid nitrogen vapor phase. Analytical flow cytometry was used to check the purity and quantity of every magnetically sorted T cell population. Genomic DNA was isolated from each sorted fraction and quantified by UV absorbance on a Nanodrop 2000c. Broad study findings and their caveats: Around 5.4% of naive CD4, approximately 3.7% of naive CD8, about 2.5% of memory CD4, and 0.4% of memory CD8 clonotypes were shared across several donors. Compared with non-shared clonotypes, clonotypes shared by all four sorted-subset donors had higher generation probabilities. Pairwise subsampling indicated that sequencing depth was expected to affect the degree of clonotype sharing among donors. Because the study included a small number of donors, the genetic and exposure-history diversity represented was limited. Naive subsets generally had larger estimated clonotype richness than memory subsets. Only blood was sampled, and tissue TCR repertoires likely differ from those in blood. Even with the large sequencing depth, rarefaction of the sorted-subset datasets indicated that sequencing was incomplete.

TCR CDR3 regions were amplified from genomic DNA by multiplex PCR using the deep immunoSEQ assay. Extracted genomic DNA from each cell subset was distributed evenly across all wells of several immunoSEQ 96-well plates, and each plate was treated as a replicate. For sorted subsets, each replicate PCR was loaded with 200 ng genomic DNA, equivalent to approximately 27,000 T cell genomes. The purified libraries were quantified using a Qubit 3.0 fluorometer, sized with a Bioanalyzer 2100, and then quantified again using the KAPA Library Quantification kit. Each immunoSEQ 96-well plate was sequenced on its own single-read 150-cycle Illumina NextSeq 550 flow cell. Per the original workflow: Because only junctional sequences without quality scores were contained in the immunoSEQ output, filtering matching that applied to full-length reads could not be performed. To assign V/J genes and CDR3, sequences were annotated against IMGT germline references using PyIR, a Python wrapper for IgBLAST v1.9. Any read was removed if the V/J assignment was weak (E-value above 1e-6), the CDR3 was missing, or the read contained stop codons, out-of-frame junctions, or ambiguous translated residues. V3J clonotypes were defined as sequences sharing an identical inferred V gene, J gene, and CDR3 amino acid sequence. Percentage overlap between repertoires was computed as shared unique clonotypes divided by the size of the smaller repertoire. Three approaches were used to assess repertoire richness: RTK rarefaction, the Chao1 estimator, and Recon v2.1 estimates of unobserved clonotypes. OLGA was used to compute generation probabilities for all TCRbeta clonotypes that the gDNA method yielded from a handful of donors. The table was pulled from immuneACCESS by TCRdb, which kept in-frame rearrangements only. Such tables lose some clones; where checked, under half of the loss comes from unresolved V genes, and the rest has no known cause. D and trimming come from the DNA, and the V and J calls and clone size come from that table. The sample has roughly 1.5 million clones on record, about 98% of them singletons. The ten largest clonotypes hold about 0.45% of the sample.

From cysteine to phenylalanine, the CDR3 is 14 amino acids long. The entry retains the CDR3 DNA only, 42 bases that are in frame from base 1. CDR1 and CDR2 (SNHLY, FYNNEI) derive from the germline V gene. Trimming costs V 7 bases and J 0 bases, and their ends lie 13 bases apart. Sequenced material: naive CD4+ T cells sorted from blood. According to the study, the label for this sample's cell subset or site signals: CD45RA+ positively selected. The sequence was obtained from a man younger than 40 in good health. The chain uses TRBV2 and TRBJ2-7, and the D gene may be TRBD1, 5 bases matching. CDR3 loop: CASTRRGTSYEQYF. The sequenced DNA is TGTGCCAGCACCCGAAGGGGAACCTCCTACGAGCAGTACTTC.